Following are 17 T cell receptor beta chains from one sample sequenced in a study of OX40 agonist ivuxolimab in advanced cancers. Only in-frame clones appear in the TCRdb table, and some are missing; sequencing was by immunoSEQ multiplex PCR. The table has 74,000 or so clones, roughly 90% seen once. Specimen: CD4+ or CD8+ T cells sorted from blood, collected in a trial of the OX40 agonist ivuxolimab. These receptors all stem from an adult with an advanced solid tumor such as melanoma, head and neck, liver or kidney cancer.

The genes are TRBV28 and TRBJ2-7; TRBD1 aligns across 7 bases. V gave up 4 bases and J gave up 2 bases; unmatched junction bases: 8. CDR3 length equals 15 residues. CDR1 is MDHEN and CDR2 is SYDVKM in the germline V gene. The CDR3 spells CASSSPGQWTYEQYF. In nucleotides, the CDR3 is TGTGCCAGCAGTTCTCCGGGACAGTGGACCTACGAGCAGTACTTC.

V gene TRBV28 combines with J gene TRBJ1-2; D uncertain. Germline-derived CDR1 and CDR2 are MDHEN and SYDVKM. The ends were cut back, 1 base at V and 3 bases at J, with 3 bases in the middle. The CDR3 has 12 residues. Here the CDR3 DNA reads TGTGCCAGCAGTTTATCGGACTATGGCTACACCTTC. Amino acid sequence: CASSLSDYGYTF.

The gene calls are TRBV2 and TRBJ1-1, with 9 bases identical to TRBD1. Germline CDR1 is SNHLY and CDR2 is FYNNEI. Losses at the gene ends were 7 bases for V and 5 bases for J; bases not matched to a gene: 5. The CDR3 spans 13 residues. The CDR3 DNA is TGTGCCAGCACACCGACAGGGGGTACTGAAGCTTTCTTT. Its translation is CASTPTGGTEAFF.

This rearrangement joins TRBV10-3 to TRBJ2-4, with 12 bases identical to TRBD2. The ends lost 5 bases at V and 9 bases at J; junction bases unmatched: 5. The CDR3 runs to 14 residues. Germline lookup yields CDR1 ENHRY and CDR2 SYGVKD. The CDR3 bases are TGTGCCATCAGTCCTAGCGGGGGGGCGGCCATTCAGTACTTC. Translation gives CAISPSGGAAIQYF.

This clone showed up just a few times. The J gene is TRBJ2-2, the V gene TRBV18; D ambiguous. Germline lookup yields CDR1 KGHSH and CDR2 LQKENI. This CDR3 region has 15 residues. V shed 2 bases and J shed 7 bases, with 14 bases lying between them. The CDR3 DNA sequence: TGTGCCAGCTCACCAAGGCAGTCTGGAGACGGGGAGCTGTTTTTT. Translating it yields CASSPRQSGDGELFF.

The gene calls are TRBV19 and TRBJ1-5, with D perhaps matching TRBD1 (6 bases). The CDR3 runs to 14 residues. Trimming cost V 4 bases and J 5 bases, with 12 bases left between them. Per germline, CDR1 LNHDA and CDR2 SQIVND (reference sequence). The CDR3: CASSTTGFDQPQHF. For the CDR3, the DNA is TGTGCCAGTAGTACAACAGGGTTTGATCAGCCCCAGCATTTT.

The chain uses TRBV2 and TRBJ2-3; 8 bases agree with TRBD2. CDR3 length equals 13 residues. The V gene end was trimmed by 8 bases and the J gene end by 7 bases; junction bases not matched to a gene: 8. Germline CDR1 and CDR2: SNHLY and FYNNEI. DNA of the CDR3: TGTGCCAGCGGTTCTAGCGGGCGGAATACGCAGTATTTT. It is translated as CASGSSGRNTQYF.

The chain recombines TRBV6-6 with TRBJ2-7; 9 bases match TRBD2. V was pared by 6 bases and J by 3 bases, with 9 bases of the junction left unmatched. The germline V gene encodes CDR1 MNHNY and CDR2 SVGAGI (reference sequence). The CDR3 extends over 15 amino acids. As DNA, the CDR3 is TGTGCCAGCAGCCGTAGCGGGAGAGGAGGCTACGAGCAGTACTTC. This codes for CASSRSGRGGYEQYF.

V is TRBV4-1 and J is TRBJ1-4, with TRBD1 identical over 8 bases. With 0 bases clipped from V and 5 bases from J, the junction kept 5 bases outside the gene matches. Germline V gene data show CDR1 as MGHRA and CDR2 as YSYEKL. The CDR3 totals 16 residues. CDR3 nucleotide sequence: TGCGCCAGCAGCCAAGATTTTGGGGACAGGAATGAAAAACTGTTTTTT. Residues: CASSQDFGDRNEKLFF.

The genes are TRBV9 and TRBJ1-3, with D perhaps matching TRBD1 (5 bases). V was shortened by 2 bases and J by 3 bases, with 12 bases between the two germline ends. Germline CDR1 and CDR2: SGDLS and YYNGEE. The CDR3 spans 15 residues. The CDR3 coding sequence is TGTGCCAGCAGCGTCGGACGGACAATTGGAAACACCATATATTTT. Protein product: CASSVGRTIGNTIYF.

V gene TRBV18 combines with J gene TRBJ2-1; 9 nucleotides line up with TRBD2. After removal of 6 bases from V and 7 bases from J, the junction contained 10 bases not matched to a gene. CDR3 size: 15 residues. Germline V gene lookup returns CDR1 KGHSH and CDR2 LQKENI. The CDR3 is CASSLTSGAGNEQFF. The DNA of the CDR3 is TGTGCCAGCTCCTTGACTAGCGGAGCAGGAAATGAGCAGTTCTTC.

The J gene is TRBJ2-7, the V gene TRBV5-4; maybe TRBD2 (6 bases). The V gene lost 1 base and the J gene lost 6 bases, with 14 bases spanning the gap. CDR3 size: 14 residues. Germline values: CDR1 SGHNT, CDR2 YYREEE (reference sequence). The CDR3 sequence: CASSLRGGIVEQYF. Written as DNA, the CDR3 is TGTGCCAGCAGCTTGAGGGGCGGGATCGTCGAGCAGTACTTC.

This chain uses TRBV6-6 with TRBJ1-1; the D is unclear. The CDR3 loop spans 14 amino acids. CDR1 and CDR2 (germline): MNHNY, SVGAGI (reference sequence). V lost 2 bases, J lost 2 bases, and 9 bases lay in between. The chain's CDR3 is CASSYQRHNTEAFF. Here the CDR3 DNA reads TGTGCCAGCAGTTACCAGAGACATAACACTGAAGCTTTCTTT.

The rearrangement joins TRBV6-6 to TRBJ1-1; 8 positions match TRBD1. CDR3 length: 15 residues. The germline V gene has CDR1 MNHNY and CDR2 SVGAGI (reference sequence). With V trimmed by 8 bases and J by 10 bases, 18 bases remained unmatched. The CDR3 sequence is CASANPYRGAFLAFF. CDR3 sequence (DNA): TGTGCCAGCGCTAACCCTTACAGGGGGGCATTTTTAGCTTTCTTT.

This chain joins TRBV2 and TRBJ2-7; 13 bases are shared with TRBD2. In germline, CDR1 is SNHLY, CDR2 FYNNEI. V gave up 5 bases and J gave up 2 bases; unmatched junction bases: 6. This CDR3 has 16 residues. CDR3 DNA sequence: TGTGCCAGCAGTATTCCCGGACTAGCGGGGGCCTACGAGCAGTACTTC. It specifies CASSIPGLAGAYEQYF. The whole variable domain, filled in from reference TRBV2 and TRBJ2-7, reads EPEVTQTPSHQVTQMGQEVILRCVPISNHLYFYWYRQILGQKVEFLVSFYNNEISEKSEIFDDQFSVERPDGSNFTLKIRSTKLEDSAMYFCASSIPGLAGAYEQYFGPGTRLTVT.

The chain has TRBV6-1 and TRBJ1-4, with 7 nucleotides matching TRBD1. CDR3 length equals 16 residues. Per germline, CDR1 MNHNS and CDR2 SASEGT. V was clipped by 2 bases and J by 4 bases; unmatched bases: 7. The CDR3 loop reads CASSESRQGRNEKLFF. CDR3 DNA sequence: TGTGCCAGCAGTGAATCTCGACAGGGACGTAATGAAAAACTGTTTTTT.

The chain carries TRBV15 and TRBJ2-2; D tentatively fits TRBD1 or TRBD2 (5 bases each). Germline CDR1 LNHNV, CDR2 YYDKDF (reference sequence). Trimming pared 6 bases from V and 1 base from J, leaving 15 bases between. This CDR3 spans 16 amino acids. The DNA of the CDR3 is TGTGCCACCAGTAGGGAACGGGGCTGGAACACCGGGGAGCTGTTTTTT. Protein: CATSRERGWNTGELFF.